This T cell receptor beta chain originates from a study of CD8 T cells in ankylosing spondylitis. CDR3 size: 17 residues. Germline CDR1 reads SGHRS; CDR2 reads YFSETQ. The ends were cut back, 3 bases at V and 8 bases at J, with 21 bases in the middle. TCRdb re-called the 5' RACE reads through MiXCR, storing one row per CDR3 protein. The table lists 150,000 to 200,000 distinct CDR3 sequences, around a tenth of them singletons. The sequenced material came from blood, either unsorted or a sorted T cell fraction (not recorded which). The chain joins TRBV5-1 to TRBJ1-6; D ambiguous. The clonotype originates from a male donor with ankylosing spondylitis or in good health (not recorded which). The CDR3 sequence: CASSSRTATRVDSPLHF. CDR3 bases: TGCGCCAGCAGCTCTAGGACGGCTACTCGAGTGGATTCACCCCTCCACTTT.